What follows are 13 T cell receptor beta chains derived from one specimen sequenced in a study of blood T cells in healthy people across ages. Primed by a sample-barcoded 5' primer and a J-beta primer mix, a second PCR proceeded for roughly 7 to 12 cycles. Using its own MiXCR run on the 5' RACE reads, TCRdb lists one record per CDR3 protein. Of approximately 1,000,000 distinct CDR3 sequences in the sample, 45% were seen once. Sample: blood. The receptors originated from a woman between 55 and 75 years old in good health.

This clonotype was recorded a few times. The chain joins TRBV29-1 to TRBJ1-2, with TRBD1 matching over 10 bases. Germline-derived CDR1 and CDR2 are SQVTM and ANQGSEA. The V and J ends lost 1 base and 7 bases, in that order; junction bases with no gene match: 18. The CDR3 totals 18 residues. DNA of the CDR3: TGCAGCGTTGAAGCGGGTACCCGACGTGACAGGGGGCGTCTTGGCTACACCTTC. Residues: CSVEAGTRRDRGRLGYTF.

CDR3 nucleotides: TGCGCCAGCAGCCAAGGTCGGGGACGACTTAACTCTGGGGCCAACGTCCTGACTTTC. The encoded protein is CASSQGRGRLNSGANVLTF. The chain is built from TRBV4-1 and TRBJ2-6; D tentatively reads TRBD1 or TRBD2 (5 bases each). The germline CDR1 and CDR2 sequences are MGHRA and YSYEKL. This CDR3 contains 19 residues. V was cut by 1 base and J by 0 bases, with 16 bases left in between.

There are a few counts of this clonotype. This sequence joins TRBV10-3 and TRBJ2-1; D remains unclear. Germline loops: CDR1 ENHRY, CDR2 SYGVKD. The CDR3 runs to 15 residues. The V end was cut by 6 bases, the J end by 0 bases, with 12 bases between. This chain's CDR3 is CAISAPASSYNEQFF. The CDR3 DNA sequence: TGTGCCATCAGCGCGCCGGCCAGCTCCTACAATGAGCAGTTCTTC.

J is TRBJ2-4 and V is TRBV4-1; no firm D call. The CDR3 is 15 amino acids. Germline-derived CDR1 and CDR2 are MGHRA and YSYEKL. Trimming took 1 base from V and 1 from J, leaving 8 bases between them. The CDR3 region is CASSQVLFAKNIQYF. The CDR3 coding sequence is TGCGCCAGCAGCCAAGTGCTCTTTGCCAAAAACATTCAGTACTTC.

This chain links TRBV20-1 with TRBJ1-6; 8 nucleotides align to TRBD1. Germline V gives CDR1 DFQATT, CDR2 SNEGSKA (reference sequence). This CDR3 comprises 16 residues. The V and J ends lost 0 bases and 3 bases, in that order; junction bases with no gene match: 4. CDR3 sequence: CSARDDRGFYNSPLHF. The DNA for the CDR3 is TGCAGTGCTAGAGACGACAGGGGCTTCTATAATTCACCCCTCCACTTT.

The chain recombines TRBV12-3 or TRBV12-4 with TRBJ2-4; TRBD2 aligns across 12 bases. Trimming took 0 bases from V and 13 from J; bases not matched to a gene: 10. The CDR3 spans 16 residues. CDR3 in amino acids: CASSLASTSGSCEQYF. The CDR3 DNA sequence: TGTGCCAGCAGTTTAGCGTCGACTAGCGGGAGTTGTGAGCAGTACTTC.

The chain links TRBV28 to TRBJ2-5; no definite D call. V lost 6 bases and J lost 11, with 37 bases in between. This CDR3 has 19 residues. From germline, CDR1 is MDHEN and CDR2 SYDVKM. DNA for the CDR3: TGTGCCAGCAGGTCCGCGACCGATACTCCTCGAATCTCCTACAATGAGCAGTACTTC. Translation: CASRSATDTPRISYNEQYF.

In its sample, this clonotype was seen once. The V and J genes are TRBV7-9 and TRBJ2-5; unclear D gene. V gave up 4 bases and J gave up 11 bases, with 17 bases separating them. The germline gives CDR1 SEHNR, CDR2 FQNEAQ (reference sequence). There are 13 residues in the CDR3. CDR3 protein: CASSSTERSQQYF. In DNA, the CDR3 is TGTGCCAGCAGCTCAACAGAACGGTCACAGCAGTACTTC.

A few counts support this clonotype. This chain joins TRBV20-1 and TRBJ2-3; D is undetermined. Deletions cut 3 bases from V and 0 bases from J, with 10 bases between. This CDR3 region has 14 residues. CDR1 and CDR2 (germline): DFQATT, SNEGSKA (reference sequence). CDR3 DNA sequence: TGCAGTGCTAGTGTGACCGTTAGCACAGATACGCAGTATTTT. Amino acid sequence: CSASVTVSTDTQYF.

The CDR3 region is CASSDTGTGVEQYF. CDR3 bases: TGTGCCAGCAGTGACACCGGGACAGGGGTCGAGCAGTACTTC. V is TRBV6-5 and J is TRBJ2-7; 10 nucleotides align to TRBD1. J was trimmed by 6 bases and V by 5 bases; bases with no gene match: 7. CDR3 length: 14 amino acids. Germline V gene data show CDR1 as MNHEY and CDR2 as SVGAGI.

The sample holds one count of this clonotype. V gene TRBV6-5 combines with J gene TRBJ2-6; weak D call: TRBD2 (5 bases). V was clipped by 0 bases and J by 0 bases, with 12 bases between them. This CDR3 contains 18 residues. Germline V CDR1 and CDR2: MNHEY, SVGAGI. The CDR3 DNA follows: TGTGCCAGCAGTTACTCAGGAGGTATCTCCTCTGGGGCCAACGTCCTGACTTTC. Its protein product is CASSYSGGISSGANVLTF.

DNA of the CDR3: TGTGCCAGCAGCGCTAAGGGGGGTTTCGGCACTGAAGCTTTCTTT. This encodes CASSAKGGFGTEAFF. This rearrangement joins TRBV9 to TRBJ1-1; weak D call: TRBD1 (6 bases). Germline values: CDR1 SGDLS, CDR2 YYNGEE. V shed 3 bases and J shed 4 bases, with 16 bases lying between them. The CDR3 runs 15 residues.

The chain links TRBV4-2 to TRBJ2-5; a weak D match, TRBD2 (6 bases). The DNA end is a closer match to TRBJ2-7, so the J assignment may be wrong. The V gene's germline CDR1 is LGHNA and CDR2 YNFKEQ. The CDR3 totals 15 residues. DNA for the CDR3: TGTGCCAGCAGCCAAGTGGGCGGGACCACAATCGAGCAGTACTTC. Protein: CASSQVGGTTIEQYF.